This TCR beta chain is drawn from a study of blood T cells in healthy people across ages. Study conclusions and caveats: Age advanced and TCR beta diversity per million T cells fell, roughly linearly.

This CDR3 comprises 13 residues. The germline V gene has CDR1 MNHEY and CDR2 SVGEGT. Points on this clonotype: The antigen is undetermined. One end of the junction varies from germline; a read error may be responsible.

A J-beta primer mix and a sample-barcoded 5' primer were used in a second PCR of roughly 7 to 12 cycles. TCRdb fed the 5' RACE reads into MiXCR, producing one record per CDR3 protein. The sample holds over 1,500,000 distinct CDR3 sequences, just under 50% seen once. The source of this sequence is a woman in her forties in good health. What was sequenced was blood. The rearrangement uses TRBV6-2 or TRBV6-3 and TRBJ2-7; no clear D gene. The CDR3 here is CAGSYEETYEQYF. For the CDR3, the DNA is TGTGCCGGCAGTTACGAGGAAACCTACGAGCAGTACTTC.